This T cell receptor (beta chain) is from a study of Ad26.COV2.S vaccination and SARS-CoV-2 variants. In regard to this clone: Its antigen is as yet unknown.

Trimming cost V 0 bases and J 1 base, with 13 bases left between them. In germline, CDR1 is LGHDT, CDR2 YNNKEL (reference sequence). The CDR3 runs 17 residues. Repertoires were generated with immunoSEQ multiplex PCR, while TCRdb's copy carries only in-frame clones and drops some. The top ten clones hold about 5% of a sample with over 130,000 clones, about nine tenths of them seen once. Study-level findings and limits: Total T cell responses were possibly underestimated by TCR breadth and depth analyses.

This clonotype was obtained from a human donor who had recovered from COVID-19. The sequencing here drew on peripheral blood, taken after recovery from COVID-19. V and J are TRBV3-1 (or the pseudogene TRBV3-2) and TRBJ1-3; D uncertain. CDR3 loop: CASSQEWPATSGNTIYF. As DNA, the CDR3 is TGTGCCAGCAGCCAAGAATGGCCCGCTACTTCTGGAAACACCATATATTTT.